The 28 T cell receptor beta chains below come from one sample, sequenced in a study of T cells after yellow fever vaccination. MiXCR, run by TCRdb on the 5' RACE reads, gives a single entry per CDR3 protein. The table has some 500,000 distinct CDR3 sequences, roughly 14% seen once; the top ten hold over 11%. The sequencing used PBMCs, collected on the day of the yellow fever booster vaccination. Every receptor here comes from a man aged 25-45 years who received the YFV17D yellow fever vaccine.

This clonotype occurred a few times. This chain connects TRBV7-8 to TRBJ2-3; D may correspond to TRBD1 or TRBD2 (6 bases each). CDR3 size: 17 residues. In germline, CDR1 is SGHVS, CDR2 FQNEAQ. V lost 5 bases, J lost 0 bases, and 18 bases lay in between. CDR3 region: CASSPWVGGPSTDTQYF. CDR3 DNA: TGTGCCAGCAGCCCTTGGGTGGGGGGCCCTAGCACAGATACGCAGTATTTT. Based on the CDR3 plus reference TRBV7-8 and TRBJ2-3, the full variable domain is GAGVSQSPRYKVAKRGQDVALRCDPISGHVSLFWYQQALGQGPEFLTYFQNEAQLDKSGLPSDRFFAERPEGSVSTLKIQRTQQEDSAVYLCASSPWVGGPSTDTQYFGPGTRLTVL.

In its sample, this clonotype was seen many times. The rearrangement joins TRBV19 to TRBJ2-1; 9 positions match TRBD2. Germline CDR1 LNHDA, CDR2 SQIVND (reference sequence). The CDR3 length is 13 residues. With V trimmed by 5 bases and J by 8 bases, 4 bases remained unmatched. This CDR3 reads CASSPAGGYEQFF. The CDR3 bases are TGTGCCAGTAGTCCAGCGGGAGGATATGAGCAGTTCTTC.

The V gene is TRBV5-1, the J gene TRBJ2-7; D gene uncertain. Germline V gene data show CDR1 as SGHRS and CDR2 as YFSETQ. The CDR3 runs 13 residues. V gave up 0 bases and J gave up 4 bases, with 8 bases separating them. The CDR3 sequence is CASSLDSWYEQYF. The CDR3 DNA reads as TGCGCCAGCAGCTTGGATTCCTGGTACGAGCAGTACTTC.

The CDR3 nucleotides are TGCGCCAGCAGCTATGGACAGGGGGCTATGGGCGAGCAGTACTTC. It specifies CASSYGQGAMGEQYF. The V call is TRBV5-1, the J call TRBJ2-7; TRBD1 agrees at 11 bases. This CDR3 spans 15 amino acids. Looked up from germline, CDR1 is SGHRS and CDR2 is YFSETQ. J was trimmed by 6 bases and V by 3 bases; bases with no gene match: 8. Drawing the rest from reference TRBV5-1 and TRBJ2-7, the complete variable domain is KAGVTQTPRYLIKTRGQQVTLSCSPISGHRSVSWYQQTPGQGLQFLFEYFSETQRNKGNFPGRFSGRQFSNSRSEMNVSTLELGDSALYLCASSYGQGAMGEQYFGPGTRLTVT.

The V and J genes are TRBV27 and TRBJ2-5; 7 positions match TRBD1. J gave up 5 bases and V 5 bases, and 5 bases lay outside the gene matches. CDR3 length: 13 residues. Germline V gene sequence: CDR1 MNHEY, CDR2 SMNVEV (reference sequence). This CDR3 reads CASSRQGSETQYF. CDR3 in DNA: TGTGCCAGCAGTCGACAGGGTAGCGAGACCCAGTACTTC.

This clonotype was detected a few times. The rearrangement uses TRBV20-1 and TRBJ2-7; 7 bases agree with TRBD1. Germline values: CDR1 DFQATT, CDR2 SNEGSKA (reference sequence). V lost 5 bases, J lost 1 base, and 5 bases stayed unmatched. The CDR3 extends over 13 amino acids. CDR3 loop: CSAAGTESYEQYF. The DNA for the CDR3 is TGCAGTGCTGCCGGGACAGAGTCCTACGAGCAGTACTTC.

This chain joins TRBV11-2 and TRBJ2-3; TRBD2 matches 10 bases. The V gene's germline CDR1 is SGHAT and CDR2 FQNNGV. Unmatched junction bases numbered 6, after V lost 5 bases and J lost 1 base. The CDR3 consists of 16 residues. CDR3 coding DNA: TGTGCCAGCAGCCAACGGACTAGCGGTCGCACAGATACGCAGTATTTT. Translation gives CASSQRTSGRTDTQYF.

This clonotype was counted between two and nine times. The chain links TRBV3-1 to TRBJ1-1; D perhaps matches TRBD1 (6 bases). V was shortened by 1 base and J by 7 bases, with 10 bases between the two germline ends. The germline V gene has CDR1 LGHDT and CDR2 YNNKEL (reference sequence). The CDR3 totals 13 residues. In nucleotides, the CDR3 is TGTGCCAGCAGCCAAGCAGGGGTGAATGAAGCTTTCTTT. Its translation is CASSQAGVNEAFF.

V usage is TRBV18 and J usage is TRBJ1-3; D is possibly TRBD1 (6 bases). The CDR3 length is 15 residues. The V and J ends lost 3 bases and 7 bases respectively, with 16 bases between them. CDR1 and CDR2 from the germline V gene are KGHSH and LQKENI. CDR3 bases: TGTGCCAGCTCACCGGCCGGGGGCGGAAGTAACACCATATATTTT. This encodes CASSPAGGGSNTIYF.

This clonotype was seen more than once but under ten times. The chain recombines TRBV20-1 with TRBJ2-1; D is uncertain. With 6 bases removed from V and 0 bases from J, the gap between germline ends came to 18 bases. The CDR3 is 16 residues long. CDR1 and CDR2 (germline): DFQATT, SNEGSKA (reference sequence). The CDR3 reads CSALDWAPSSYNEQFF. In DNA form, the CDR3 reads TGCAGTGCCCTCGATTGGGCGCCTAGCTCCTACAATGAGCAGTTCTTC.

This clonotype has more than one count but fewer than ten. This rearrangement joins TRBV10-2 to TRBJ2-3, with 8 bases fitting TRBD2. Germline V gene data show CDR1 as WSHSY and CDR2 as SAAADI. J gave up 0 bases and V 7 bases, and 3 bases lay outside the gene matches. The CDR3 extends over 14 amino acids. CDR3 loop: CASMAGGSTDTQYF. The CDR3 nucleotides read TGCGCCAGCATGGCGGGAGGCAGCACAGATACGCAGTATTTT.

This chain connects TRBV19 to TRBJ2-1, with 7 bases lining up with TRBD2. Germline trimming cut 6 bases from V and 7 bases from J; bases unmatched to any gene: 12. Germline assignment: CDR1 LNHDA and CDR2 SQIVND (reference sequence). The CDR3 runs 15 residues. The CDR3 here is CASSVSAGEGNEQFF. In nucleotides, the CDR3 is TGTGCCAGTAGCGTCAGTGCGGGAGAGGGTAATGAGCAGTTCTTC.

The genes are TRBV5-1 and TRBJ2-1, with TRBD1 matching over 12 bases. Germline V lookup: CDR1 SGHRS, CDR2 YFSETQ. The CDR3 covers 16 residues. With 4 bases clipped from V and 7 bases from J, the junction kept 9 bases outside the gene matches. The CDR3 DNA reads TGCGCCAGCAGCCTGGAGGGACAGGGGGCGGTTAATGAGCAGTTCTTC. Protein: CASSLEGQGAVNEQFF.

V and J are TRBV9 and TRBJ2-3; 8 bases are shared with TRBD2. V lost 0 bases to trimming and J lost 1 base; unmatched junction nucleotides: 4. Germline V lookup: CDR1 SGDLS, CDR2 YYNGEE. The CDR3 consists of 16 residues. CDR3 nucleotide sequence: TGTGCCAGCAGCGTAGTATCTAGCGGGCGCACAGATACGCAGTATTTT. Protein sequence: CASSVVSSGRTDTQYF.

J is TRBJ2-1 and V is TRBV9; 8 positions match TRBD2. CDR3 length: 17 residues. Trimming removed 3 bases from V and 0 bases from J; junction bases left unmatched: 8. The germline V gene encodes CDR1 SGDLS and CDR2 YYNGEE. The CDR3 sequence: CASSGGLASSSYNEQFF. The CDR3 DNA follows: TGTGCCAGCAGCGGCGGACTAGCCTCTAGCTCCTACAATGAGCAGTTCTTC.

This clonotype was recorded at least ten times. The V call is TRBV5-1, the J call TRBJ1-6; D ambiguous. Germline CDR1 reads SGHRS; CDR2 reads YFSETQ. V was clipped by 4 bases and J by 5 bases, with 7 bases between them. This CDR3 spans 13 amino acids. Here the CDR3 DNA reads TGCGCCAGCAGCCCAGGAGATAATTCACCCCTCCACTTT. Amino acids: CASSPGDNSPLHF. Filled out from reference TRBV5-1 and TRBJ1-6, the complete variable domain reads KAGVTQTPRYLIKTRGQQVTLSCSPISGHRSVSWYQQTPGQGLQFLFEYFSETQRNKGNFPGRFSGRQFSNSRSEMNVSTLELGDSALYLCASSPGDNSPLHFGNGTRLTVT.

This clonotype was observed a few times. The chain couples TRBV19 to TRBJ2-7, with D possibly matching TRBD2 (5 bases). V was cut by 1 base and J by 3 bases, with 10 bases left in between. The germline gives CDR1 LNHDA, CDR2 SQIVND (reference sequence). The CDR3 contains 14 residues. In DNA, the CDR3 is TGTGCCAGTAGTATAGGGGAGCGACACTACGAGCAGTACTTC. Translation: CASSIGERHYEQYF. Full variable domain (remainder filled in from reference TRBV19 and TRBJ2-7): DGGITQSPKYLFRKEGQNVTLSCEQNLNHDAMYWYRQDPGQGLRLIYYSQIVNDFQKGDIAEGYSVSREKKESFPLTVTSAQKNPTAFYLCASSIGERHYEQYFGPGTRLTVT.

CDR3 sequence reads: CASSLQGHIYEQYF. CDR3 DNA sequence: TGTGCCAGCAGTCTCCAGGGACACATCTACGAGCAGTACTTC. This sequence joins TRBV12-3 or TRBV12-4 and TRBJ2-7; a weak D match, TRBD1 (6 bases). The CDR3 runs to 14 residues. Trimming removed 5 bases at V and 3 bases at J, with 14 bases between.

The rearrangement links TRBV6-2 or TRBV6-3 to TRBJ2-1; unclear D gene. CDR1 is MNHEY, CDR2 SVGEGT, per germline. This CDR3 contains 11 residues. Trimming stripped 0 bases from V and 11 bases from J, with 5 bases between. In nucleotides, the CDR3 is TGTGCCAGCAGTTACTCCCTCCAGCAGTTCTTC. Amino acids: CASSYSLQQFF.

The CDR3 protein is CATREGAYTEAFF. The CDR3 DNA is TGTGCCACCCGGGAGGGGGCTTACACTGAAGCTTTCTTT. V and J are TRBV12-3 or TRBV12-4 and TRBJ1-1, with TRBD1 identical over 7 bases. The junction had 8 bases not matched to a gene; V was cut back by 10 bases and J by 3 bases. The CDR3 runs to 13 residues.

The CDR3 nucleotides are TGTGCCAGCAAACAGGCGGGAGTACGTACCGGGGAGCTGTTTTTT. It encodes CASKQAGVRTGELFF. The rearrangement links TRBV5-4 to TRBJ2-2, with 7 positions matching TRBD2. V trimming: 6 bases; J trimming: 5 bases; junction bases outside the gene matches: 10. Per the germline V gene, CDR1 is SGHNT and CDR2 is YYREEE (reference sequence). The CDR3 spans 15 residues.

This clonotype appeared many times. This chain connects TRBV5-1 to TRBJ2-7; tentatively, D is TRBD1 (6 bases). CDR1 is SGHRS and CDR2 is YFSETQ in the germline V gene. CDR3 length: 13 residues. The V and J ends lost 1 base and 3 bases respectively, with 8 bases between them. The CDR3 is CASSLLDSYEQYF. The CDR3 DNA follows: TGCGCCAGCAGCTTGTTGGACAGCTACGAGCAGTACTTC.

This clonotype has a count of ten or more. The V call is TRBV7-8, the J call TRBJ2-1, with 9 bases aligning to TRBD2. This CDR3 contains 15 residues. In germline, CDR1 is SGHVS, CDR2 FQNEAQ. The trim removed 2 bases at V and 6 bases at J, leaving 5 bases unmatched. The CDR3 DNA is TGTGCCAGCAGCTTAAACCTAGCGGGACTCAATGAGCAGTTCTTC. Protein: CASSLNLAGLNEQFF.

The gene calls are TRBV30 and TRBJ1-4; unclear D gene. Trimming stripped 3 bases from V and 0 bases from J, with 14 bases between. CDR3 length equals 16 residues. The germline CDR1 and CDR2 sequences are GTSNPN and SVGIG (reference sequence). The CDR3 region is CAWSDRRLATNEKLFF. The DNA for the CDR3 is TGTGCCTGGAGCGATCGAAGACTTGCAACTAATGAAAAACTGTTTTTT.

This rearrangement joins TRBV7-8 to TRBJ2-7, with 10 bases that match TRBD2. V gave up 4 bases and J gave up 5 bases; unmatched junction bases: 14. This CDR3 spans 17 amino acids. CDR1 SGHVS and CDR2 FQNEAQ come from the germline V gene. CDR3 sequence reads: CASSSRGASGSLHEQYF. The CDR3 nucleotides read TGTGCCAGCAGCTCCCGAGGGGCTAGCGGGAGTCTCCACGAGCAGTACTTC. The variable domain in full, with the rest retrieved from reference TRBV7-8 and TRBJ2-7, is GAGVSQSPRYKVAKRGQDVALRCDPISGHVSLFWYQQALGQGPEFLTYFQNEAQLDKSGLPSDRFFAERPEGSVSTLKIQRTQQEDSAVYLCASSSRGASGSLHEQYFGPGTRLTVT.

This chain joins TRBV7-2 and TRBJ2-3, with D perhaps matching TRBD2 (5 bases). V was clipped by 5 bases and J by 0 bases, with 15 bases between them. Germline V lookup: CDR1 SGHTA, CDR2 FQGNSA. The CDR3 spans 16 residues. The CDR3 region has the DNA TGTGCCAGCAGCCGGGGTGGCCTGTGGAGCACAGATACGCAGTATTTT. Its protein is CASSRGGLWSTDTQYF.

CDR3 nucleotide sequence: TGCAGTGCTGCCGGGACTAGCGCCTACGAGCAGTACTTC. Protein product: CSAAGTSAYEQYF. This chain links TRBV20-1 with TRBJ2-7; 10 positions match TRBD2. Per germline, CDR1 DFQATT and CDR2 SNEGSKA (reference sequence). The CDR3 extends over 13 amino acids. Trimming at V came to 5 bases and at J to 2 bases, leaving 3 bases not matched to a gene.

The chain links TRBV6-2 or TRBV6-3 to TRBJ1-1; D unclear. CDR1 is MNHEY, CDR2 SVGEGT, per germline. V was cut by 6 bases and J by 2 bases, with 13 bases left in between. The CDR3 is 14 amino acids. This CDR3 is CASSNGVGNTEAFF. CDR3 sequence (DNA): TGTGCCAGCAGCAACGGGGTCGGTAACACTGAAGCTTTCTTT.